This T cell receptor beta chain stems from a study of CD8+ T cells in alopecia areata. Study-level background: Tofacitinib was taken orally by treated patients, and the dose was 5 to 10 mg twice daily. Severity of treated patients was scored by affected scalp percentage. Overall study results and limits: Clonality was higher in lesional than normal scalp, especially in alopecia totalis/universalis.

The CDR3 extends over 16 amino acids. Losses at the gene ends were 2 bases for V and 2 bases for J; bases not matched to a gene: 4. Germline V gives CDR1 SGHDT, CDR2 YYEEEE. As concerns this clone: The antigen remains undetermined.

Treatment given: oral pan-JAK inhibitor, 5-10 mg twice daily. Peripheral blood and lesional scalp punch biopsies were taken from alopecia areata patients. Sequencing relied on a cDNA template that was reverse transcribed from extracted RNA. The assay was immunoSEQ multiplex PCR, and TCRdb's table has in-frame clones only and misses some. The sample holds 170,000 or so clones, about 55% seen once. Source: CD8+ T cells sorted from blood, taken at week 24, from a patient treated with tofacitinib. The V and J genes are TRBV5-6 and TRBJ2-5; TRBD1 aligns across 12 bases. This TCR was sampled from a human donor with alopecia areata. CDR3 in amino acids: CASSLRDRGLQETQYF. Here the CDR3 DNA reads TGTGCCAGCAGCTTACGGGACAGGGGGCTTCAAGAGACCCAGTACTTC.